What follows are 19 T cell receptor beta chains derived from one specimen sequenced in a study of naive and memory T cell subsets. Four PCR rounds used nested alpha and beta constant region primers plus the SP2 primer. TCRdb redid the calling of the 5' RACE reads with MiXCR, one entry per CDR3 protein. This table holds approximately 58,000 distinct CDR3 sequences, about 7.2% found once. An oligonucleotide containing a UMI was ligated to the 3' end of TCR cDNA. The origin of the receptors is a male donor in good health.

The chain joins TRBV6-1 to TRBJ1-2; D gene unclear. Germline loops: CDR1 MNHNS, CDR2 SASEGT. Trimming stripped 7 bases from V and 1 base from J, with 7 bases between. The CDR3 length is 12 residues. The CDR3 DNA reads as TGTGCCAGCAACGGGTTTAACTATGGCTACACCTTC. Protein product: CASNGFNYGYTF.

The chain carries TRBV29-1 and TRBJ1-1; the match to TRBD1 covers 8 bases. The CDR3 runs to 13 residues. Trimming cost V 7 bases and J 5 bases; bases outside gene matches: 9. Germline-derived CDR1 and CDR2 are SQVTM and ANQGSEA. The CDR3 DNA follows: TGCAGCGCCAAAGGACAGGGAGGGACTGAAGCTTTCTTT. This sequence encodes CSAKGQGGTEAFF.

This clonotype was observed at least ten times. The chain has TRBV7-9 and TRBJ2-3; D tentatively reads TRBD1 or TRBD2 (5 bases each). Germline assignment: CDR1 SEHNR and CDR2 FQNEAQ (reference sequence). The CDR3 spans 17 residues. The ends were cut back, 0 bases at V and 2 bases at J, with 15 bases in the middle. The CDR3 sequence: CASSLAGTLEFTDTQYF. DNA for the CDR3: TGTGCCAGCAGCTTAGCGGGGACCCTTGAATTCACAGATACGCAGTATTTT.

V usage is TRBV29-1 and J usage is TRBJ1-1; D remains unclear. Germline V lookup: CDR1 SQVTM, CDR2 ANQGSEA. This CDR3 is 16 amino acids long. The ends were cut back, 3 bases at V and 0 bases at J, with 17 bases in the middle. CDR3 DNA sequence: TGCAGCGTTGAGTACGTTCGAGCAGGAATGAACACTGAAGCTTTCTTT. Translating gives CSVEYVRAGMNTEAFF.

This clonotype was recorded many times. The chain carries TRBV3-1 and TRBJ2-2; no clear D. V shed 1 base and J shed 6 bases, with 0 bases lying between them. Germline CDR1 and CDR2: LGHDT and YNNKEL (reference sequence). The CDR3 has 11 residues. The CDR3 region has the DNA TGTGCCAGCAGCCAAGCCGGGGAGCTGTTTTTT. Amino acids: CASSQAGELFF.

This clonotype was found many times. The CDR3 loop reads CASSIAGTTWTDTQYF. The CDR3 DNA is TGTGCCAGTAGTATAGCAGGGACTACTTGGACAGATACGCAGTATTTT. The gene calls are TRBV19 and TRBJ2-3; 7 positions match TRBD2. Losses at the gene ends were 1 base for V and 3 bases for J; bases not matched to a gene: 7. The CDR3 runs to 16 residues. Germline CDR1 is LNHDA and CDR2 is SQIVND (reference sequence).

Many counts were recorded for this clonotype. The J gene is TRBJ1-2, the V gene TRBV7-9; 7 bases are shared with TRBD1. V lost 5 bases and J lost 4; bases outside the gene matches: 10. Germline V lookup: CDR1 SEHNR, CDR2 FQNEAQ (reference sequence). The CDR3 sequence is 15 residues long. The CDR3: CASSPRGQETYGYTF. CDR3 nucleotides: TGTGCCAGCAGCCCTAGGGGGCAAGAGACCTATGGCTACACCTTC. The full variable domain, with the rest looked up from reference TRBV7-9 and TRBJ1-2, is DTGVSQNPRHKITKRGQNVTFRCDPISEHNRLYWYRQTLGQGPEFLTYFQNEAQLEKSRLLSDRFSAERPKGSFSTLEIQRTEQGDSAMYLCASSPRGQETYGYTFGSGTRLTVV.

This clonotype showed up just a few times. This rearrangement joins TRBV7-9 to TRBJ2-1; D is ambiguous. V lost 4 bases to trimming and J lost 4 bases, with 11 bases between them. Germline loops: CDR1 SEHNR, CDR2 FQNEAQ (reference sequence). The CDR3 covers 14 residues. In nucleotides, the CDR3 is TGTGCCAGCAGCTCTAGGGCTATGTACAATGAGCAGTTCTTC. Residues: CASSSRAMYNEQFF.

As for this clonotype: A single base separates this from a much larger clone, so it may be a read error. J is TRBJ2-3 and V is TRBV29-1, with D perhaps TRBD2 (6 bases). This CDR3 has 12 residues. Germline loops: CDR1 SQVTM, CDR2 ANQGSEA. Here the CDR3 reads CGAGEVTDTQYF. CDR3 nucleotides: TGCGGCGCCGGGGAGGTCACAGATACGCAGTATTTT.

The sample holds a few counts of this clonotype. The J gene is TRBJ1-3, the V gene TRBV18, with TRBD1 matching over 7 bases. With V trimmed by 3 bases and J by 0 bases, 11 bases remained unmatched. The CDR3 has 18 residues. CDR1 is KGHSH and CDR2 is LQKENI in the germline V gene. In DNA form, the CDR3 reads TGTGCCAGCTCACCTGGAGCCGGGACAGCGATCTCTGGAAACACCATATATTTT. Amino acids: CASSPGAGTAISGNTIYF.

The chain joins TRBV19 to TRBJ1-5; D remains ambiguous. Trimming left V 9 bases short and J 0 bases short, with 21 bases between. Looked up from germline, CDR1 is LNHDA and CDR2 is SQIVND (reference sequence). This CDR3 spans 17 amino acids. DNA of the CDR3: TGTGCCAGCACTGAAGACGCCCGGGAGTATAGCAATCAGCCCCAGCATTTT. Its protein product is CASTEDAREYSNQPQHF.

This clonotype came up many times. The chain has TRBV7-9 and TRBJ2-3; 10 positions agree with TRBD1. Germline trimming cut 3 bases from V and 2 bases from J; bases unmatched to any gene: 2. This CDR3 region has 15 residues. Germline lookup yields CDR1 SEHNR and CDR2 FQNEAQ (reference sequence). CDR3 sequence reads: CASSLGQGTTDTQYF. In DNA, the CDR3 is TGTGCCAGCAGCTTGGGACAGGGGACCACAGATACGCAGTATTTT.

Only a few counts were recorded for this clonotype. This chain connects TRBV7-2 to TRBJ2-2; D gene unclear. From germline, CDR1 is SGHTA and CDR2 FQGNSA. V was shortened by 5 bases and J by 0 bases, with 10 bases between the two germline ends. The CDR3 consists of 15 residues. The CDR3 protein is CASSRTYANTGELFF. CDR3 sequence (DNA): TGTGCCAGCAGCCGAACGTACGCGAACACCGGGGAGCTGTTTTTT.

This clonotype occurred many times. The chain is built from TRBV27 and TRBJ2-5; D perhaps matches TRBD2 (6 bases). In germline, CDR1 is MNHEY, CDR2 SMNVEV (reference sequence). Trimming cost V 2 bases and J 2 bases, with 9 bases left between them. The CDR3 covers 14 residues. The CDR3 region has the DNA TGTGCCAGCAGTTTAAAAGGACTACAAGAGACCCAGTACTTC. Protein: CASSLKGLQETQYF.

This clonotype was observed at least ten times. The chain joins TRBV29-1 to TRBJ1-5; D is undetermined. This CDR3 has 13 residues. V was pared by 6 bases and J by 3 bases, with 12 bases between. Germline V CDR1 and CDR2: SQVTM, ANQGSEA. The CDR3 sequence is CSVAGQNNQPQHF. As DNA, the CDR3 is TGCAGCGTCGCTGGCCAGAACAATCAGCCCCAGCATTTT.

At least ten counts were recorded for this clonotype. V gene TRBV6-5 combines with J gene TRBJ2-5; TRBD1 is a possible D gene (5 bases). V lost 7 bases, J lost 0 bases, and 12 bases lay in between. Per the germline V gene, CDR1 is MNHEY and CDR2 is SVGAGI. CDR3 length: 14 residues. CDR3 in amino acids: CASTPPGNQETQYF. The CDR3 DNA is TGTGCCAGCACCCCCCCAGGGAACCAAGAGACCCAGTACTTC.

This clonotype was observed a handful of times. The V and J genes are TRBV6-6 and TRBJ2-3; 10 bases align to TRBD2. J gave up 3 bases and V 6 bases, and 6 bases lay outside the gene matches. The germline gives CDR1 MNHNY, CDR2 SVGAGI (reference sequence). This CDR3 has 15 amino acids. CDR3 residues: CASSTSGGATDTQYF. The CDR3 region has the DNA TGTGCCAGCAGCACCAGCGGGGGGGCTACAGATACGCAGTATTTT.

Here the CDR3 DNA reads TGCAGCGTTGAAGATAGTGGGGCTGAAGCTTTCTTT. Amino acid sequence: CSVEDSGAEAFF. The chain carries TRBV29-1 and TRBJ1-1; D is unresolved. The CDR3 sequence is 12 residues long. V was clipped by 0 bases and J by 6 bases, with 8 bases between them. The germline gives CDR1 SQVTM, CDR2 ANQGSEA. The full variable domain, rest sourced from reference TRBV29-1 and TRBJ1-1, is SAVISQKPSRDICQRGTSLTIQCQVDSQVTMMFWYRQQPGQSLTLIATANQGSEATYESGFVIDKFPISRPNLTFSTLTVSNMSPEDSSIYLCSVEDSGAEAFFGQGTRLTVV.

With respect to this clonotype: Germline is not matched at one junction end, which may reflect a read error. The CDR3 here is CANSYSGSQPYEQYF. As DNA, the CDR3 is TGTGCCAACAGTTATAGCGGGAGCCAACCCTACGAGCAGTACTTC. The chain uses TRBV6-5 and TRBJ2-7; 9 bases are a match to TRBD2. Germline values: CDR1 MNHEY, CDR2 SVGAGI. The CDR3 has 15 residues.